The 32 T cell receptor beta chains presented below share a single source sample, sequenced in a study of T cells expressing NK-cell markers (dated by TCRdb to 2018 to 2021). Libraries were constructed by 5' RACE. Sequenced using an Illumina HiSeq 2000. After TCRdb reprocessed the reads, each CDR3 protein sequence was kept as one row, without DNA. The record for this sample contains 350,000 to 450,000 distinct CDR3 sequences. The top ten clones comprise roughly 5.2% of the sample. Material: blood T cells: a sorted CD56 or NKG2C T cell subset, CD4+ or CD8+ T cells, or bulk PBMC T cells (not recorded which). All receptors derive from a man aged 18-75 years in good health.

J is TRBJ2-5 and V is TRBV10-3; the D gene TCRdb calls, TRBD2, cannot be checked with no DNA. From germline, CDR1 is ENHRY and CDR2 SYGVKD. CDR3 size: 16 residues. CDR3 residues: CAISASGTSGQETQYF.

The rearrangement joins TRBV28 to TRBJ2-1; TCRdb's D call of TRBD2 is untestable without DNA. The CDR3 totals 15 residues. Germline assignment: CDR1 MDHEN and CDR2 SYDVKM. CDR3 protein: CASSPRAGLYNEQFF.

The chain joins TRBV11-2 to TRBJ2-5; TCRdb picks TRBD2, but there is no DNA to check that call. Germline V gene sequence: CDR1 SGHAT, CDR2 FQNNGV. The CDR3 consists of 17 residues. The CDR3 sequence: CASSLSLISGGQETQYF.

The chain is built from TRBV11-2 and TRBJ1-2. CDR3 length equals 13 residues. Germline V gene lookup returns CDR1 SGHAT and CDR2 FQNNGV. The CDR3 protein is CASSFSSGFGYTF.

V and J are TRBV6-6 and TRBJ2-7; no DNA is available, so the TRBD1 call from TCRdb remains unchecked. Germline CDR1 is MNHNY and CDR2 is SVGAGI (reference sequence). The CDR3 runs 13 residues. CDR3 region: CASRTGGSYEQYF.

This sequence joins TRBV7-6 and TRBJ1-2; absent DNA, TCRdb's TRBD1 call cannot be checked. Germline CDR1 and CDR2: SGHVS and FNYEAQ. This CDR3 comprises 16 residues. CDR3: CASSLVSGNTRRGYTF.

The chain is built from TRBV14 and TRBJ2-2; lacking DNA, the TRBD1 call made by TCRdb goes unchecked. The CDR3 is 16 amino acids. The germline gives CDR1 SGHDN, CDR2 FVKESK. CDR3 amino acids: CASSQSPGHLTGELFF.

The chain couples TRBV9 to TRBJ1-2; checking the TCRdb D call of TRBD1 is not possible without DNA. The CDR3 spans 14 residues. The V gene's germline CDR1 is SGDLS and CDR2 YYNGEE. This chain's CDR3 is CASSDLDREDGYTF.

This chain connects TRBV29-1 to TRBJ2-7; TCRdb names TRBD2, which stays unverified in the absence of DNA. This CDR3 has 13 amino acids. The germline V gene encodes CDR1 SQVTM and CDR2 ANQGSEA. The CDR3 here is CSVEDRGGYEQYF.

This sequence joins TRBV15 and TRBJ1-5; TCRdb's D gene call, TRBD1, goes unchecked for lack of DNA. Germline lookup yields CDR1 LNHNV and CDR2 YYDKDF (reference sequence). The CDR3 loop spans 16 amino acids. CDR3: CATSKYREDSNQPQHF.

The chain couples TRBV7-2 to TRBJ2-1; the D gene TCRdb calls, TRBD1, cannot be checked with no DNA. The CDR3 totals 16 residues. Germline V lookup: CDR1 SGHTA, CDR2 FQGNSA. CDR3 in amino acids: CASSPRQGRSYNEQFF.

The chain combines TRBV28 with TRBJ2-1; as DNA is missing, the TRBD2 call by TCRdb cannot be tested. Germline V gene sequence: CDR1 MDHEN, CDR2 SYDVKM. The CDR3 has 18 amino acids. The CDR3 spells CASSPWTSGGKIYNEQFF.

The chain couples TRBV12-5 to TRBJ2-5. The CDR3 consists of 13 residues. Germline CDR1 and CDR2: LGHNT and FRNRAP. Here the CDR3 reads CASATGYQETQYF. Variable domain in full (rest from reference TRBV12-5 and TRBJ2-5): DARVTQTPRHKVTEMGQEVTMRCQPILGHNTVFWYRQTMMQGLELLAYFRNRAPLDDSGMPKDRFSAEMPDATLATLKIQPSEPRDSAVYFCASATGYQETQYFGPGTRLLVL.

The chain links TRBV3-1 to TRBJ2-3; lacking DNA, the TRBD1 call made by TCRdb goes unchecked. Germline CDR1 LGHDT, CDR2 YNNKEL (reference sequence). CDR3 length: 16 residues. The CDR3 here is CASSQKTGGLTDTQYF.

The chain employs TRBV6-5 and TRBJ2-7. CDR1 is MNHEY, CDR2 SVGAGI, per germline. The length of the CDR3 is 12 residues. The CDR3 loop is CATGRGAYEQYF.

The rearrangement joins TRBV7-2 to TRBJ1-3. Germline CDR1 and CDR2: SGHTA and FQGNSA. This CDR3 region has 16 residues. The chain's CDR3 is CASSLSVRSSGNTIYF.

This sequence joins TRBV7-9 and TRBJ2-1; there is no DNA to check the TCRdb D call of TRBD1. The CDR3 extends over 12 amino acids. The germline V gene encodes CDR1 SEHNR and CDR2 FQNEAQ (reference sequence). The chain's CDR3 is CASSARVKGHFF.

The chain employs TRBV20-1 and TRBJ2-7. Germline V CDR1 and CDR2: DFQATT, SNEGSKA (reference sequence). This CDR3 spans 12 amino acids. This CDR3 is CSARVAGTEQYF.

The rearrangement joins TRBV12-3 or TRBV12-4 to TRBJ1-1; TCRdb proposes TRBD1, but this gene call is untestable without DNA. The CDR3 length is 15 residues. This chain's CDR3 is CASSPTDRGRPEAFF.

CDR3: CASNSGGTINQPQHF. The genes are TRBV6-1 and TRBJ1-5. Germline V lookup: CDR1 MNHNS, CDR2 SASEGT. The CDR3 is made up of 15 amino acids.

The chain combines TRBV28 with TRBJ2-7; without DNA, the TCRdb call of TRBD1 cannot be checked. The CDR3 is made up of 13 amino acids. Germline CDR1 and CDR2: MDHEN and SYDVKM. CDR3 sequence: CASTGGNRYEQYF.

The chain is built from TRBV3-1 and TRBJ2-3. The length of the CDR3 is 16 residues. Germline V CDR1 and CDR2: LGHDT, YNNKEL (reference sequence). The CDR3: CASSQYRLSSTDTQYF.

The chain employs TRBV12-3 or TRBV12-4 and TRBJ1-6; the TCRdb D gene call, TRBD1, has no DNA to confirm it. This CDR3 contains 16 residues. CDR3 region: CASSSGTGGSRSPLHF.

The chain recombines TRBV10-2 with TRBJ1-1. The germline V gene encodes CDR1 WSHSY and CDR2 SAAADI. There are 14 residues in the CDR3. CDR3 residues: CASRTPQGGTEAFF.

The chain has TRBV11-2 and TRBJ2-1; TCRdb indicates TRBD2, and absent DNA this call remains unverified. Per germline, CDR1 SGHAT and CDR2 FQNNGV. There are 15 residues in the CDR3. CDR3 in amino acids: CASRPTSGGAWKQFF.

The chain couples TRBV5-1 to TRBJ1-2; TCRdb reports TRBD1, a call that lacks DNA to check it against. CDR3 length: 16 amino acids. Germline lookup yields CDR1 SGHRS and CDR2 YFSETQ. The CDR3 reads CASSWQGGAIRNGYTF.

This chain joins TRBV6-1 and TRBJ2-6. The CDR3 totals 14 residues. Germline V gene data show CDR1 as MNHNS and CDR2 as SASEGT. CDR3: CASCQGAGANVLTF.

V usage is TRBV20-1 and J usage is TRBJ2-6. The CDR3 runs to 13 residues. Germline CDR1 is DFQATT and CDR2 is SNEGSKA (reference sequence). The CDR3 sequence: CSASESGANVLTF.

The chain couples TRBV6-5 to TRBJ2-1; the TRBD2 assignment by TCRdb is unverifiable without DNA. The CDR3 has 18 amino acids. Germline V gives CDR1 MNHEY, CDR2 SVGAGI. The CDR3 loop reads CASSFRTSGAASYNEQFF.

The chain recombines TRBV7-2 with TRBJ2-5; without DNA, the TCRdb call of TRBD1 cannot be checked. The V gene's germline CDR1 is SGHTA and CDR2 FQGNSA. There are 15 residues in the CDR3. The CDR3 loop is CASSVHRGLQETQYF. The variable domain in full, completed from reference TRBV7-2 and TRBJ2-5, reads GAGVSQSPSNKVTEKGKDVELRCDPISGHTALYWYRQSLGQGLEFLIYFQGNSAPDKSGLPSDRFSAERTGGSVSTLTIQRTQQEDSAVYLCASSVHRGLQETQYFGPGTRLLVL.

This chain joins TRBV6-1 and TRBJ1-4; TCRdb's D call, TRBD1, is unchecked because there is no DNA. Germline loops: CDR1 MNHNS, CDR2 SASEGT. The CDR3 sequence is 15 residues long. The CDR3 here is CASSPGAQNWEKLFF.

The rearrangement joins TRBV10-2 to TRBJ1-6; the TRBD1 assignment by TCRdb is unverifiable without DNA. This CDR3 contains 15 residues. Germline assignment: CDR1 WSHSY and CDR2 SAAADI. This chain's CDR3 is CASRQGGSYNSPLHF.